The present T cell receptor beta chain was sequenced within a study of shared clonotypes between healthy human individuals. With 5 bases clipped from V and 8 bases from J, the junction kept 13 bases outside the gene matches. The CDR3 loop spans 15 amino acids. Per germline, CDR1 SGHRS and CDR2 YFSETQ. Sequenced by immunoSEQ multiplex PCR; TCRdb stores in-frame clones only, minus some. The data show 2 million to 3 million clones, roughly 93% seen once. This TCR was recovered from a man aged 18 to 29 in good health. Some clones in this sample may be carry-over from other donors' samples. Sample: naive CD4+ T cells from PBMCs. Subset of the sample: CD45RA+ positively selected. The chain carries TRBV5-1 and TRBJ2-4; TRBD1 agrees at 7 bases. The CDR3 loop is CASRLSTGLVDIQYF. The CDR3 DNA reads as TGCGCCAGCAGACTTTCGACAGGGCTAGTTGACATTCAGTACTTC.